This record concerns one TCR beta chain sequence. In the authors' workflow: Nucleated cell number was recorded as an estimate derived from reference gene primer amplification. TCRdb's copy holds only in-frame clones and misses some; the assay was immunoSEQ multiplex PCR. V, J and clone size are those of that table, while D and trimming were read from the DNA. The table lists over 70,000 clones, about 80% of them singletons, with approximately 10% in the top ten. The sample belongs to a study of blood T cell repertoires in COVID-19. Whole-study context: Researchers got acute and convalescent COVID-19 samples from the United States, Italy and Spain.

The source is a woman in her sixties or seventies with acute or convalescent COVID-19. Sample: peripheral blood.

CDR3 nucleotide sequence: TGTGCCAGTAGTCGACAGGGGTTGAGCGGGGAGCTGTTTTTT. Protein product: CASSRQGLSGELFF. J is TRBJ2-2 and V is TRBV19; TRBD1 matches 8 bases. The V and J ends lost 5 bases and 7 bases, in that order; junction bases with no gene match: 6. The CDR3 loop spans 14 amino acids. Germline CDR1 reads LNHDA; CDR2 reads SQIVND (reference sequence).